Listed below are T cell receptor beta chains from one sample, sequenced in a study of control samples from healthy donors and cancer patients. Libraries were prepared by immunoSEQ multiplex PCR; TCRdb keeps only in-frame clonotypes and omits some of them. In the table there are around 140,000 clones, about 90% of which are singletons. The source material was blood. The receptors shown here come from a man aged 30 to 45 in good health. The conserved cysteine and the conserved F or W are not part of the CDR3 here.

TRBV2	TRBJ1-2	ASMGQGGANYGYT
TRBV6-5	TRBJ1-4	ASSRDRGEKLF
TRBV12-3/TRBV12-4	TRBJ1-1	ASSPPGLEAF
TRBV24-1	TRBJ2-3	ATSLSPSTDTQY
TRBV27	TRBJ2-7	ASARGSGYEQY
TRBV5-6	TRBJ2-2	ASSFPGRTGELF
TRBV5-1	TRBJ1-5	ASSPGGGRDSNQPQH
TRBV6-6	TRBJ2-1	ASSPSSYSGENNEQF
TRBV14	TRBJ1-1	ASSQDPGEAF
TRBV7-2	TRBJ2-3	ASHAVGGLDTQY
TRBV13	TRBJ2-3	ASSPAGGATDTQY
TRBV10-1	TRBJ2-2	ASSERAGGNTGELF
TRBV5-1	TRBJ2-3	ASTVLAGGPGDTQY
TRBV15	TRBJ2-3	ATSRDGASDTQY
TRBV5-1	TRBJ2-7	ASNRGGPGRSYEQY
TRBV14	TRBJ2-7	ASSQDRRASGTTYEQY
TRBV6-6	TRBJ2-7	ASSYRPGGGRYEQY
TRBV5-1	TRBJ2-2	ASSLGAGTLNTGELF
TRBV6-5	TRBJ1-2	ASSFDGNYGYT
TRBV5-1	TRBJ2-3	ASSFYSGLAADTQY
TRBV13	TRBJ2-7	ASSRSPKGADYEQY
TRBV7-7	TRBJ2-2	ASSARAGNTGELF
TRBV19	TRBJ2-3	ASGGSSTDTQY
TRBV21-1	TRBJ1-3	ASSLSDRGVAGNTIY
TRBV9	TRBJ1-5	ASSAEGTQKLNSNQPQH
TRBV27	TRBJ1-4	ASSLWGQEEKLF
TRBV2	TRBJ1-2	ASSLGTGLYGYT
TRBV5-1	TRBJ2-2	ASRQGPGELF
TRBV28	TRBJ2-3	ASSSGRRDTQY
TRBV12-5	TRBJ2-2	ASGLVTGLSGELF
TRBV7-9	TRBJ1-2	ASSPPSPGQNYGYT
TRBV9	TRBJ2-6	ASSVDRANVLT
TRBV7-6	TRBJ1-1	ASSLVGGGNTEAF
TRBV6-5	TRBJ1-1	ASSGLGNTEAF
TRBV4-1	TRBJ2-1	ASSQGQGPNEQF
TRBV7-9	TRBJ2-1	ASSLYSQGRIYNEQF
TRBV5-1	TRBJ1-4	ASSSRGGRDEKLF
TRBV5-1	TRBJ1-1	ASSSQPNTEAF
TRBV27	TRBJ2-1	ASSPAGGVSF